This T cell receptor (beta chain) was retrieved from a study of shared clonotypes between healthy human individuals. Study information: A couple of female and a few male donors aged 18 to 49 were enrolled.

Terminally differentiated effector memory CD45RA+ cells were left out of the naive CD8 fraction, which was CD45RO-negative and positively selected for CCR7. Only Caucasian adults living in Nashville, Tennessee served as donors. As to this clone: The antigen is unknown.

Original handling: ImmunoSEQ gave junction-only sequences without quality scores, so filtering differed. Libraries were prepared by immunoSEQ multiplex PCR; TCRdb keeps only in-frame clonotypes and omits some of them. For V, J and clone size, that table is used; D and trimming come from the DNA. The repertoire consists of roughly 550,000 clones, with over 95% occurring once and the leading ten covering approximately 0.1%. Study observations and caveats: Generation probability values for non-shared clonotypes were lower than those for clonotypes shared by all four donors.

What was sequenced was naive CD8+ T cells sorted from blood. The sequence was obtained from a woman in her 30s in good health.

The CDR3 region has the DNA TGTGCCACCAGCAGAGGGGACCAGAGACCCCTGACCAACTATGGCTACACCTTC. This encodes CATSRGDQRPLTNYGYTF. V is TRBV15 and J is TRBJ1-2, with D possibly matching TRBD1 (5 bases). V lost 1 base, J lost 2 bases, and 20 bases lay in between. The germline V gene has CDR1 LNHNV and CDR2 YYDKDF (reference sequence). The length of the CDR3 is 18 residues.